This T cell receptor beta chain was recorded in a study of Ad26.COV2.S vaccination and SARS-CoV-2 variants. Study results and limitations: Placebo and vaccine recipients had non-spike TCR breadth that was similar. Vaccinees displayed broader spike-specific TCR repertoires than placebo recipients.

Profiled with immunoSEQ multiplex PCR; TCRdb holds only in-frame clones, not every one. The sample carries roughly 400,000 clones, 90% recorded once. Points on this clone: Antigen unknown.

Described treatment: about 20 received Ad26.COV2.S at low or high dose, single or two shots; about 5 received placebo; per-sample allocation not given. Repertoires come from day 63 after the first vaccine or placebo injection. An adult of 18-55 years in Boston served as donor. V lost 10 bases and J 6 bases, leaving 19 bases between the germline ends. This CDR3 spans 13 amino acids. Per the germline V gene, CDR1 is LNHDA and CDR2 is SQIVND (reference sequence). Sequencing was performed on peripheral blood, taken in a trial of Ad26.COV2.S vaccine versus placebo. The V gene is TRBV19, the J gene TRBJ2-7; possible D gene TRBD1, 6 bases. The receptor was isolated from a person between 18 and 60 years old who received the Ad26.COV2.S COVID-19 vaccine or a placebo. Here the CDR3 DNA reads TGTGCCACCGACCGGGACGGACAGAGCGAGCAGTACTTC. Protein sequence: CATDRDGQSEQYF.